A single sample is the source of the 5 T cell receptor beta chains below, sequenced in a study of blood T cells in healthy people across ages. Combining a sample-barcoded 5' primer with a J-beta primer mix, a second PCR ran for about 7 to 12 cycles. TCRdb re-called the 5' RACE reads through MiXCR, storing one row per CDR3 protein. The sample contains some 1.5 million distinct CDR3 sequences, 28% of which appear only once. The sequenced sample consisted of blood. These receptors were taken from a woman in her twenties or thirties in good health.

This chain joins TRBV4-1 and TRBJ2-1, with 10 bases aligning to TRBD2. The J segment lost 6 bases and the V segment lost 0 bases, leaving 5 bases of the junction unmatched. CDR1 and CDR2 (germline): MGHRA, YSYEKL. This CDR3 is built from 16 residues. This CDR3 is CASSQDLAGVGNEQFF. CDR3 bases: TGCGCCAGCAGCCAAGATCTAGCGGGAGTTGGCAATGAGCAGTTCTTC.

This chain joins TRBV6-4 and TRBJ2-1, with 7 nucleotides matching TRBD2. The J segment lost 9 bases and the V segment lost 3 bases, leaving 8 bases of the junction unmatched. Looked up from germline, CDR1 is MRHNA and CDR2 is SNTAGT. CDR3 length equals 14 residues. The CDR3 bases are TGTGCCAGCAGTGATCGGGCGGGAGAGGGTGAGCAGTTCTTC. It is translated as CASSDRAGEGEQFF.

This clonotype was found many times. The V and J genes are TRBV6-5 and TRBJ2-6, with 8 bases matching TRBD1. CDR1 is MNHEY and CDR2 is SVGAGI in the germline V gene. Trimming cost V 1 base and J 3 bases; bases outside gene matches: 8. The CDR3 consists of 18 residues. DNA for the CDR3: TGTGCCAGCAGTTACTTAGGCCAGGGGGCAGGTGGGGCCAACGTCCTGACTTTC. It specifies CASSYLGQGAGGANVLTF.

J is TRBJ2-1 and V is TRBV29-1; tentatively, D is TRBD1 (6 bases). From germline, CDR1 is SQVTM and CDR2 ANQGSEA. The CDR3 extends over 14 amino acids. Trimming took 6 bases from V and 5 from J, leaving 17 bases between them. CDR3 DNA sequence: TGCAGCGTCGAGATAAGGGGGTGGGACAATGAGCAGTTCTTC. Translation: CSVEIRGWDNEQFF.

There are a few counts of this clonotype. This may be a read error: a much more frequent sequence differs by one nucleotide. The genes are TRBV29-1 and TRBJ2-5; D perhaps matches TRBD2 (6 bases). Germline CDR1 and CDR2: SQVTM and ANQGSEA. CDR3 size: 14 residues. V was trimmed by 7 bases and J by 5 bases, leaving 20 bases between them. The CDR3 nucleotides read TGCAGCGCGTTACGGGTGGAGGGTTGGGAGACCCAGTACTTC. Protein sequence: CSALRVEGWETQYF.